The clone carrying this TCR beta chain occurred many times. The source of the sample is a study of Graves' ophthalmopathy and Graves' hyperthyroidism. Researchers took RNA transcripts and amplified TCR beta CDR3 regions from them. First-round RT-PCR with HTBI primers preceded a second-round multiplex PCR. TCRdb passed the multiplex PCR reads through MiXCR, listing each CDR3 protein once. The data show around 400,000 distinct CDR3 sequences, about 18% seen once. CDR1 DFQATT and CDR2 SNEGSKA come from the germline V gene (reference sequence). CDR3 size: 12 residues. V lost 0 bases and J lost 6, with 9 bases in between.

The TCR sequence derives from a woman aged 18-35 years with Graves' ophthalmopathy. Specimen: peripheral blood. V is TRBV20-1 and J is TRBJ2-7; D not resolved. This CDR3 is CSARDTAGEQYF. The CDR3, as DNA: TGCAGTGCTAGAGATACAGCAGGCGAGCAGTACTTC.